The 14 T cell receptor beta chains below were found in one sample sequenced in a study of Tregs in tolerant kidney transplant recipients. Produced via immunoSEQ multiplex PCR; TCRdb's table is partial and in-frame only. The repertoire holds about 31,000 clones, roughly four fifths seen once, with 2% to 2.5% in the top ten. No cognate antigen is known for these TCRs. The source material was Tregs from blood cultured with allogeneic cells. These receptors all come from a human donor in good health.

This CDR3 reads CASSQTAVYTEAFF. DNA of the CDR3: TGCGCCAGCAGCCAGACTGCGGTCTACACTGAAGCTTTCTTT. This chain uses TRBV4-1 with TRBJ1-1; D is uncertain. V gave up 3 bases and J gave up 3 bases, with 11 bases separating them. The length of the CDR3 is 14 residues. CDR1 is MGHRA, CDR2 YSYEKL, per germline.

This rearrangement joins TRBV9 to TRBJ1-1; 8 bases align to TRBD1. There are 14 residues in the CDR3. CDR1 is SGDLS and CDR2 is YYNGEE in the germline V gene. V dropped 1 base and J dropped 5; count of bases not matched to a gene: 4. The CDR3 DNA follows: TGTGCCAGCAGCGTACAGGGGGCTGGGACTGAAGCTTTCTTT. This sequence encodes CASSVQGAGTEAFF.

The chain joins TRBV7-9 to TRBJ2-7, with D perhaps TRBD1 (5 bases). Trimming removed 6 bases at V and 1 base at J, with 25 bases between. This CDR3 spans 18 amino acids. Germline CDR1 is SEHNR and CDR2 is FQNEAQ (reference sequence). CDR3 coding DNA: TGTGCCAGCAGTCCCCTCCGCGACAGACCCGCCTCTTCCTACGAGCAGTACTTC. This encodes CASSPLRDRPASSYEQYF.

The J gene is TRBJ2-2, the V gene TRBV27; D may correspond to TRBD1 or TRBD2 (5 bases each). The germline V gene encodes CDR1 MNHEY and CDR2 SMNVEV (reference sequence). There are 16 residues in the CDR3. V lost 5 bases to trimming and J lost 3 bases, with 16 bases between them. Here the CDR3 DNA reads TGTGCCAGCAGTCCGCATACAGGACTGTACACCGGGGAGCTGTTTTTT. This encodes CASSPHTGLYTGELFF.

V gene TRBV7-4 combines with J gene TRBJ2-7; 7 bases agree with TRBD2. Germline CDR1 reads SGHVT; CDR2 reads SQSDAQ. The junction had 10 bases not matched to a gene; V was cut back by 5 bases and J by 3 bases. There are 15 residues in the CDR3. CDR3 residues: CASSPSAGSFYEQYF. The CDR3, as DNA: TGTGCCAGCAGCCCATCAGCGGGGAGTTTCTACGAGCAGTACTTC.

J is TRBJ1-6 and V is TRBV30, with D maybe TRBD1 (5 bases). Trimming took off 3 bases at V and 7 bases at J, with 13 bases between the two ends. CDR1 and CDR2 from the germline V gene are GTSNPN and SVGIG (reference sequence). The CDR3 sequence is 14 residues long. CDR3 DNA: TGTGCCTGGAGAGAGGGACGGCCGAATTCACCCCTCCACTTT. This encodes CAWREGRPNSPLHF.

V and J are TRBV6-1 and TRBJ2-7; 8 nucleotides match TRBD2. CDR3 length equals 13 residues. The germline V gene has CDR1 MNHNS and CDR2 SASEGT. V was pared by 4 bases and J by 1 base, with 0 bases of the junction left unmatched. The CDR3 DNA sequence: TGTGCCAGCAGTGTAGCGGGATCCTACGAGCAGTACTTC. Residues: CASSVAGSYEQYF.

The chain joins TRBV2 to TRBJ2-7; 13 bases line up with TRBD2. The CDR3 totals 16 residues. The germline V gene encodes CDR1 SNHLY and CDR2 FYNNEI. V lost 7 bases to trimming and J lost 6 bases; unmatched junction nucleotides: 12. The CDR3 is CASTKRTSGRISEQYF. DNA for the CDR3: TGTGCCAGCACCAAAAGGACTAGCGGGAGAATTAGCGAGCAGTACTTC.

This clone was found once. The rearrangement joins TRBV18 to TRBJ1-2; 12 bases map to TRBD1. With 3 bases clipped from V and 8 bases from J, the junction kept 4 bases outside the gene matches. This CDR3 has 14 residues. Germline assignment: CDR1 KGHSH and CDR2 LQKENI. CDR3 in amino acids: CASSPGQGAFGYTF. The CDR3 nucleotides read TGTGCCAGCTCACCGGGACAGGGGGCATTCGGCTACACCTTC.

This chain uses TRBV23-1 with TRBJ1-5, with TRBD1 identical over 7 bases. TRBV23-1 is recorded as an ORF, its role being uncertain. The trim removed 7 bases at V and 5 bases at J, leaving 8 bases unmatched. This CDR3 region has 14 residues. CDR3 protein: CASTWTGGDQPQHF. Here the CDR3 DNA reads TGCGCCAGCACCTGGACAGGAGGGGATCAGCCCCAGCATTTT.

The rearrangement links TRBV11-1 to TRBJ1-1, with 10 nucleotides matching TRBD1. The V gene end was trimmed by 6 bases and the J gene end by 4 bases; junction bases not matched to a gene: 2. The CDR3 totals 13 residues. Germline lookup yields CDR1 SGHAT and CDR2 FQDESV (reference sequence). The CDR3 protein is CASSRTGGTEAFF. The CDR3 DNA sequence: TGTGCCAGCAGTCGGACAGGGGGCACTGAAGCTTTCTTT.

CDR3 sequence: CASSLDRGSGNTIYF. CDR3 sequence (DNA): TGCGCCAGCAGCTTGGACAGGGGGTCTGGAAACACCATATATTTT. The rearrangement joins TRBV5-1 to TRBJ1-3; 8 bases agree with TRBD1. Germline CDR1 is SGHRS and CDR2 is YFSETQ. CDR3 length: 15 residues. V shed 0 bases and J 1 base; nucleotides not matched to a gene: 0.

The chain uses TRBV11-3 and TRBJ1-1; no clear D. With 0 bases removed from V and 4 bases from J, the gap between germline ends came to 3 bases. The CDR3 has 12 amino acids. Looked up from germline, CDR1 is SGHNT and CDR2 is YENEEA. The DNA of the CDR3 is TGTGCCAGCAGCTTAGATGGCACTGAAGCTTTCTTT. Protein sequence: CASSLDGTEAFF.

This clone was observed a single time. This chain links TRBV7-2 with TRBJ1-2, with D uncertain. Trimming took off 5 bases at V and 3 bases at J, with 16 bases between the two ends. Germline CDR1 and CDR2: SGHTA and FQGNSA. The CDR3 is 15 amino acids. The DNA for the CDR3 is TGTGCCAGCAGCCAACGGACCCTAAATTACTATGGCTACACCTTC. Its protein product is CASSQRTLNYYGYTF.